Below are 23 T cell receptor beta chains sequenced from a single sample in a study of PD-1 blockade in classical Hodgkin lymphoma. The sample's time point: cycle 4 day 1 (C4D1), after six to seven weeks of nivolumab. All patients experienced relapse after autologous stem cell transplantation, and brentuximab vedotin exposure was variable. The study isolated CD8+ T cells from thawed PBMCs by magnetic negative selection. Some clones are missing from TCRdb's copy, which holds only in-frame ones; the method was immunoSEQ multiplex PCR. This sample has a few thousand clones, with roughly 76% found just once. Source: CD8+ T cells from blood, taken before the fourth cycle of nivolumab. These receptors all come from a human donor with classical Hodgkin lymphoma.

The count of this clone is one. The chain couples TRBV9 to TRBJ2-5; TRBD2 aligns across 9 bases. The CDR3 covers 14 residues. Germline CDR1 reads SGDLS; CDR2 reads YYNGEE. J gave up 4 bases and V 4 bases, and 5 bases lay outside the gene matches. The CDR3, as DNA: TGTGCCAGCAGCCGCGGGGGGGCCGGAGAGACCCAGTACTTC. Translation gives CASSRGGAGETQYF.

The chain has TRBV5-5 and TRBJ2-3; D is unclear. V was clipped by 4 bases and J by 4 bases, with 19 bases between them. The germline gives CDR1 SGHKS, CDR2 YYEKEE (reference sequence). The CDR3 totals 16 residues. The CDR3 spells CASSQVWAAPPDTQYF. The CDR3 DNA is TGTGCCAGCAGCCAAGTGTGGGCCGCCCCTCCAGATACGCAGTATTTT. The variable domain in full, with the rest retrieved from reference TRBV5-5 and TRBJ2-3, is DAGVTQSPTHLIKTRGQQVTLRCSPISGHKSVSWYQQVLGQGPQFIFQYYEKEERGRGNFPDRFSARQFPNYSSELNVNALLLGDSALYLCASSQVWAAPPDTQYFGPGTRLTVL.

The rearrangement joins TRBV4-1 to TRBJ2-3; D gene uncertain. The length of the CDR3 is 15 residues. Trimming cost V 2 bases and J 1 base, with 10 bases left between them. Germline values: CDR1 MGHRA, CDR2 YSYEKL. DNA for the CDR3: TGCGCCAGCAGCCAAATCCTTACTCGCACAGATACGCAGTATTTT. Its protein product is CASSQILTRTDTQYF.

The V gene is TRBV28, the J gene TRBJ2-7; D is undetermined. Between the trimmed V and J ends, which lost 3 bases and 4 bases, there was a span of 10 bases. The CDR3 has 13 residues. Germline CDR1 reads MDHEN; CDR2 reads SYDVKM. As DNA, the CDR3 is TGTGCCAGCAGTTTGGAGTCGAGGTACGAGCAGTACTTC. The encoded protein is CASSLESRYEQYF. Complete variable domain (other parts from reference TRBV28 and TRBJ2-7): DVKVTQSSRYLVKRTGEKVFLECVQDMDHENMFWYRQDPGLGLRLIYFSYDVKMKEKGDIPEGYSVSREKKERFSLILESASTNQTSMYLCASSLESRYEQYFGPGTRLTVT.

The gene calls are TRBV5-6 and TRBJ2-7; 9 bases agree with TRBD1. The CDR3 length is 15 residues. The ends lost 6 bases at V and 0 bases at J; junction bases unmatched: 7. Germline loops: CDR1 SGHDT, CDR2 YYEEEE. The CDR3 sequence: CASIADRGSSYEQYF. The CDR3 DNA follows: TGTGCCAGCATCGCCGACAGGGGGTCCTCCTACGAGCAGTACTTC.

DNA for the CDR3: TGTGCCAGCAGTTACTCCTTGGGGGATACGCAGTATTTT. Protein product: CASSYSLGDTQYF. The V call is TRBV6-6, the J call TRBJ2-3; D is unclear. Germline V gene lookup returns CDR1 MNHNY and CDR2 SVGAGI (reference sequence). This CDR3 spans 13 amino acids. Trimming removed 0 bases from V and 6 bases from J, with 7 bases in between.

The chain employs TRBV5-8 and TRBJ2-3; TRBD1 might be the D (7 bases). The CDR3 is made up of 16 amino acids. V lost 0 bases, J lost 4 bases, and 15 bases lay in between. CDR1 is SGHTS, CDR2 YDEGEE, per germline. In DNA form, the CDR3 reads TGTGCCAGCAGCTTGGGTGGAGGGGGCCTCCCAGATACGCAGTATTTT. Translated, it gives CASSLGGGGLPDTQYF.

The rearrangement uses TRBV11-3 and TRBJ2-3, with TRBD1 matching 9 bases. Germline loops: CDR1 SGHNT, CDR2 YENEEA. The CDR3 length is 16 residues. J gave up 6 bases and V 0 bases, and 7 bases lay outside the gene matches. The CDR3 DNA is TGTGCCAGCAGCTTAGAGACGACAGGGGGTCACGATACGCAGTATTTT. It yields the protein CASSLETTGGHDTQYF.

The genes are TRBV10-1 and TRBJ2-7, with TRBD2 matching 14 bases. V lost 2 bases and J lost 7; bases outside the gene matches: 10. This CDR3 spans 17 amino acids. The germline V gene encodes CDR1 WNHNN and CDR2 SYGVQD (reference sequence). The CDR3 DNA reads TGCGCCAGCAGTGAGACCCACTCGGGACTAGCGGGGGATGAGCAGTACTTC. It encodes CASSETHSGLAGDEQYF.

The genes are TRBV30 and TRBJ2-1, with 9 nucleotides matching TRBD2. CDR1 and CDR2 from the germline V gene are GTSNPN and SVGIG (reference sequence). This CDR3 spans 13 amino acids. The J segment lost 9 bases and the V segment lost 2 bases, leaving 5 bases of the junction unmatched. CDR3 residues: CAWSLSGGSEQFF. Written as DNA, the CDR3 is TGTGCCTGGAGTCTTAGCGGGGGAAGTGAGCAGTTCTTC.

The count of this clone is one. The CDR3 is CASSLGSTGFEQYF. DNA of the CDR3: TGTGCCAGCAGCTTAGGGTCCACAGGGTTCGAGCAGTACTTC. The chain employs TRBV7-2 and TRBJ2-7, with D perhaps matching TRBD1 (6 bases). The CDR3 is 14 amino acids. The V end lost 1 base, the J end lost 6 bases, and 13 bases lay between the germline ends. CDR1 SGHTA and CDR2 FQGNSA come from the germline V gene.

This clone was found a few times. The chain combines TRBV2 with TRBJ2-7, with 9 bases lining up with TRBD2. The length of the CDR3 is 16 residues. From germline, CDR1 is SNHLY and CDR2 FYNNEI. With 8 bases clipped from V and 3 bases from J, the junction kept 14 bases outside the gene matches. This CDR3 is CASFKSSGGPSYEQYF. CDR3 nucleotide sequence: TGTGCCAGCTTTAAGAGTAGCGGGGGCCCCAGCTACGAGCAGTACTTC. The full variable domain, with the rest looked up from reference TRBV2 and TRBJ2-7, is EPEVTQTPSHQVTQMGQEVILRCVPISNHLYFYWYRQILGQKVEFLVSFYNNEISEKSEIFDDQFSVERPDGSNFTLKIRSTKLEDSAMYFCASFKSSGGPSYEQYFGPGTRLTVT.

This clone was detected once. V is TRBV5-6 and J is TRBJ2-1; possible D gene TRBD1, 6 bases. Germline V gene lookup returns CDR1 SGHDT and CDR2 YYEEEE. There are 14 residues in the CDR3. The germline V and J ends were trimmed by 1 base and 4 bases, with 9 bases remaining between them. The CDR3 region has the DNA TGTGCCAGCAGCTTGTGGGACACTTACAATGAGCAGTTCTTC. This translates into CASSLWDTYNEQFF.

This clone was seen a few times. The chain employs TRBV7-9 and TRBJ2-7; D possibly corresponds to TRBD2 (5 bases). Germline loops: CDR1 SEHNR, CDR2 FQNEAQ (reference sequence). V was cut by 10 bases and J by 7 bases, with 20 bases left in between. The CDR3 contains 13 residues. The CDR3 spells CATTPLGRGEQYF. In DNA form, the CDR3 reads TGTGCCACTACCCCCCTCGGACGGGGTGAGCAGTACTTC.

The genes are TRBV14 and TRBJ2-1; TRBD1 aligns across 9 bases. The V and J ends lost 4 bases and 13 bases, in that order; junction bases with no gene match: 14. The CDR3 totals 15 residues. CDR1 and CDR2 (germline): SGHDN, FVKESK. The CDR3 region is CASSREPGTGIPQFF. As DNA, the CDR3 is TGTGCCAGCAGCCGCGAACCCGGGACAGGGATACCCCAGTTCTTC.

V gene TRBV4-2 combines with J gene TRBJ2-7; D is perhaps TRBD2 (5 bases). The ends were cut back, 4 bases at V and 7 bases at J, with 14 bases in the middle. The germline V gene has CDR1 LGHNA and CDR2 YNFKEQ. This CDR3 region has 13 residues. The CDR3 sequence: CASSPDGILEQYF. The DNA for the CDR3 is TGTGCCAGCAGCCCGGACGGGATCCTGGAGCAGTACTTC.

The genes are TRBV11-2 and TRBJ2-5; D might be TRBD2 (6 bases). Germline V lookup: CDR1 SGHAT, CDR2 FQNNGV. The CDR3 length is 15 residues. V lost 2 bases, J lost 4 bases, and 14 bases lay in between. The CDR3 is CASSLRQLGRETQYF. The CDR3 DNA follows: TGTGCCAGCAGCTTACGACAGCTCGGGAGAGAGACCCAGTACTTC.

V and J are TRBV2 and TRBJ1-5, with a tentative D call TRBD1 (6 bases). Trimming cost V 1 base and J 2 bases, with 15 bases left between them. The CDR3 runs 17 residues. Germline V gene data show CDR1 as SNHLY and CDR2 as FYNNEI. Here the CDR3 reads CASSEGRVGAGNQPQHF. The CDR3 bases are TGTGCCAGCAGTGAAGGTCGCGTGGGGGCCGGCAATCAGCCCCAGCATTTT.

This clone was recorded a few times. V is TRBV7-9 and J is TRBJ2-7; no definite D call. The CDR3 totals 13 residues. Germline values: CDR1 SEHNR, CDR2 FQNEAQ (reference sequence). V was cut by 1 base and J by 3 bases, with 7 bases left in between. The CDR3 sequence is CASSLEYLYEQYF. The DNA for the CDR3 is TGTGCCAGCAGCTTAGAATACCTCTACGAGCAGTACTTC. The full variable domain, completed using reference TRBV7-9 and TRBJ2-7, is DTGVSQNPRHKITKRGQNVTFRCDPISEHNRLYWYRQTLGQGPEFLTYFQNEAQLEKSRLLSDRFSAERPKGSFSTLEIQRTEQGDSAMYLCASSLEYLYEQYFGPGTRLTVT.

The chain joins TRBV14 to TRBJ2-2, with D maybe TRBD2 (5 bases). Germline-derived CDR1 and CDR2 are SGHDN and FVKESK. V was trimmed by 2 bases and J by 7 bases, leaving 14 bases between them. This CDR3 is built from 15 residues. Here the CDR3 DNA reads TGTGCCAGCAGCCAAAGGGAGAGCTGGAGCGGGGAGCTGTTTTTT. Encoded protein: CASSQRESWSGELFF.

This clone occurred a few times. The chain is built from TRBV29-1 and TRBJ1-2, with a possible D match to TRBD1 (5 bases). Germline loops: CDR1 SQVTM, CDR2 ANQGSEA. CDR3 length equals 10 residues. The V end was cut by 7 bases, the J end by 6 bases, with 9 bases between. Here the CDR3 DNA reads TGCAGCGCGTGGGGGGATGGCTACACCTTC. As protein: CSAWGDGYTF.

This clone was detected a few times. The V and J genes are TRBV4-1 and TRBJ1-6; D is uncertain. CDR1 is MGHRA, CDR2 YSYEKL, per germline. The V end lost 0 bases, the J end lost 7 bases, and 10 bases lay between the germline ends. The CDR3 totals 15 residues. The CDR3 bases are TGCGCCAGCAGCCAAGATAGGGCTGGAAATTCACCCCTCCACTTT. It is translated as CASSQDRAGNSPLHF.

This clone showed up just once. The rearrangement joins TRBV7-9 to TRBJ2-1; 10 bases line up with TRBD2. In germline, CDR1 is SEHNR, CDR2 FQNEAQ (reference sequence). With 2 bases clipped from V and 4 bases from J, the junction kept 5 bases outside the gene matches. The CDR3 is 16 residues long. CDR3 sequence: CASSLPSGGHYNEQFF. CDR3 DNA sequence: TGTGCCAGCAGCTTACCTAGCGGGGGCCATTACAATGAGCAGTTCTTC.